Listed below are T cell receptor beta chains from one sample, sequenced in a study of vaccination effects on CD4 cells after COVID-19. Assay: immunoSEQ multiplex PCR; the TCRdb copy retains only in-frame clones and omits some. The data contain tens of thousands of clones, roughly 72% of them singletons. The antigens for these receptors are not known. This material consisted of CD4+ T cells from PBMCs cultured with HCoV-229E spike peptides, taken after COVID-19 vaccination. The receptor source for this set is a human donor who received a COVID-19 vaccine. Both conserved end residues are trimmed from each CDR3. The order of the fields is V gene, CDR3 protein.

V gene: TRBV2
CDR3 protein: ASSERGTLYGYT

V gene: TRBV6-1
CDR3 protein: ASSGQEFSSYNSPLH

V gene: TRBV2
CDR3 protein: ASSEAWQGTEAF

V gene: TRBV24-1
CDR3 protein: ATSDRASGGRRNTDTQY

V gene: TRBV6-5
CDR3 protein: ASSYSLLANYGYT

V gene: TRBV7-3
CDR3 protein: ASSALSSGANVLT

V gene: TRBV6-5
CDR3 protein: ASRQNTPTNEKLF

V gene: TRBV3-1/TRBV3-2
CDR3 protein: ASSLRTSGSQETQY

V gene: TRBV12-5
CDR3 protein: ASDKDVYNQPQH

V gene: TRBV29-1
CDR3 protein: SVGGPGGYQETQY

V gene: TRBV3-1/TRBV3-2
CDR3 protein: ASSQEPQRNTEAF

V gene: TRBV19
CDR3 protein: ASSIFLGGFATGELF

V gene: TRBV15
CDR3 protein: ATSLGGNNQPQH

V gene: TRBV7-2
CDR3 protein: ASSPRTGANQPQH

V gene: TRBV9
CDR3 protein: ASSVGVGFYGYT

V gene: TRBV29-1
CDR3 protein: SVEMTGNTIY

V gene: TRBV30
CDR3 protein: ALGRMAKNTGELF

V gene: TRBV6-2/TRBV6-3
CDR3 protein: ASSSPRLGPQPYTDTQY

V gene: TRBV5-6
CDR3 protein: ASSPTGVLNEKLF

V gene: TRBV6-6
CDR3 protein: ASRRTGTGSQETQY

V gene: TRBV30
CDR3 protein: ARSNGGRGTQY

V gene: TRBV10-3
CDR3 protein: AISESARDRARGYT

V gene: TRBV5-5
CDR3 protein: ASSLVGVEGKTQY

V gene: TRBV5-1
CDR3 protein: ASSLGTGSLGNTIY

V gene: TRBV7-2
CDR3 protein: ASSLGGDGNTIY

V gene: TRBV27
CDR3 protein: ASSFKNGQYTDTQY

V gene: TRBV7-3
CDR3 protein: ASSYSPGQGAGTQY

V gene: TRBV2
CDR3 protein: ASSLSPGQGAGELF

V gene: TRBV5-1
CDR3 protein: ASSPGRDRAYGNTIY

V gene: TRBV7-9
CDR3 protein: ASSLGTGRPQAEAF

V gene: TRBV14
CDR3 protein: ASSPRAANSPLH

V gene: TRBV29-1
CDR3 protein: SVHNRGRGGLGGYT

V gene: TRBV2
CDR3 protein: ASSRERNTEAF

V gene: TRBV11-2
CDR3 protein: ASSPLSWDRGLCGYT

V gene: TRBV19
CDR3 protein: ASSTRDRGTHHQPQH

V gene: TRBV27
CDR3 protein: ASSFSGDGGYT

V gene: TRBV12-5
CDR3 protein: ASGYIRDGENTGELF

V gene: TRBV7-2
CDR3 protein: ASSLPGLAGQF

V gene: TRBV28
CDR3 protein: ASFMAGLGFNGYT

V gene: TRBV4-1
CDR3 protein: ASSQTLVPPYQETQY

V gene: TRBV19
CDR3 protein: ATSEGGTRQPQH

V gene: TRBV9
CDR3 protein: ASTMGQGGETQY

V gene: TRBV27
CDR3 protein: ASSLSKGLNTEAF

V gene: TRBV9
CDR3 protein: ASSVTDRADIQY

V gene: TRBV4-1
CDR3 protein: ASSQVGSGLQETQY

V gene: TRBV7-2
CDR3 protein: ASSSDGGAPTGELF

V gene: TRBV12-3/TRBV12-4
CDR3 protein: ASSFRGAELF

V gene: TRBV9
CDR3 protein: ASSVARQGMNTEAF

V gene: TRBV5-6
CDR3 protein: ASSPLRGGGTEAF

V gene: TRBV29-1
CDR3 protein: SVVNDRANGYT

V gene: TRBV7-9
CDR3 protein: ASSHSGGELF

V gene: TRBV29-1
CDR3 protein: SPHSVEETQY

V gene: TRBV7-3
CDR3 protein: ASSLRADRGARSGANVLT

V gene: TRBV6-5
CDR3 protein: ASSSDLGNSPLH